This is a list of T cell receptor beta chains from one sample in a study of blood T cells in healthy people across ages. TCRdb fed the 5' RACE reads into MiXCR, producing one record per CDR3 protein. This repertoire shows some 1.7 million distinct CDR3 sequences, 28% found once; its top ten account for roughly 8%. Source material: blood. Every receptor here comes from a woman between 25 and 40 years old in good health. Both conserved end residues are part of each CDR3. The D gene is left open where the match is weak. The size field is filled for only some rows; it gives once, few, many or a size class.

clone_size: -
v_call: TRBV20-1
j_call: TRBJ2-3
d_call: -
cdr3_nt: TGCAGTGCTAGAGATCAAATGAGGAGCACAGATACGCAGTATTTT
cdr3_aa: CSARDQMRSTDTQYF

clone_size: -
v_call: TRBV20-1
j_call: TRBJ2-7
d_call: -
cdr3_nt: TGCAGTGCTAGAGACGCGACGGGGCAACGGTACGAGCAGTACTTC
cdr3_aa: CSARDATGQRYEQYF

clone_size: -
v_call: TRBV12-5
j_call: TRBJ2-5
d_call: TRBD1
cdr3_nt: TGTGCTAGTGGTGCCGGGACAGGGGGCAGGGAGACCCAGTACTTC
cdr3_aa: CASGAGTGGRETQYF

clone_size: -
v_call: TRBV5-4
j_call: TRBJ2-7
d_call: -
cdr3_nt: TGTGCCAGCAGACCGGACACTTCCTACGAGCAGTACTTC
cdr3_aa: CASRPDTSYEQYF

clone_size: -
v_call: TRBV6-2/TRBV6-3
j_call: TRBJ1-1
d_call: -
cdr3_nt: TGTGCCAGCAGCCCCGCCCGGACAGCTCTGAACAATGAAGCTTTCTTT
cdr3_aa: CASSPARTALNNEAFF

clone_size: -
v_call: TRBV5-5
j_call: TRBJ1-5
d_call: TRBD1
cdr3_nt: TGTGCCAGCAGCTTGGTGACAGGGGGGAATCAGCCCCAGCATTTT
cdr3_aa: CASSLVTGGNQPQHF

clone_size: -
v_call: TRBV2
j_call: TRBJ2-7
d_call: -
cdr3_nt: TGTGCCAGCAGTGATCCGCTGGTGGGACAAAACTCCTACGAGCAGTACTTC
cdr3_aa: CASSDPLVGQNSYEQYF

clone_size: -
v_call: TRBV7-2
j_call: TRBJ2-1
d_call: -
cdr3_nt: TGTGCCAGCAGCTCGCAGCTCTATGAGCAGTTCTTC
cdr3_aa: CASSSQLYEQFF

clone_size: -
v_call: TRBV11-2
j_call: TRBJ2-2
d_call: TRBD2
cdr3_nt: TGTGCCGGAAAGCGGGAGGGTCACACCGGGGAGCTGTTTTTT
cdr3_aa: CAGKREGHTGELFF

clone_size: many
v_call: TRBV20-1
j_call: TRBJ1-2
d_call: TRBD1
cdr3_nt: TGCAGTGCTAGAGATCGTATGGGACAGGGTGATGGCTACACCTTC
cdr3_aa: CSARDRMGQGDGYTF

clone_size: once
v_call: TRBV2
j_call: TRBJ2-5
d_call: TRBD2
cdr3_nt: TGTGCCAGCAGAATAGCGGGAGGGCCCCCAGAGACCCAGTACTTC
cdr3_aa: CASRIAGGPPETQYF

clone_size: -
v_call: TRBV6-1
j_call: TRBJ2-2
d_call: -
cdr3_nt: TGTGCCAGCAGTGATAGTCTGATGAACACCGGGGAGCTGTTTTTT
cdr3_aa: CASSDSLMNTGELFF

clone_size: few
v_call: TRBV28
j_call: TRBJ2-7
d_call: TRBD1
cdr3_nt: TGTGCCAGCAGTTTCCCTAGACAGGGATTCTACGAGCAGTACTTC
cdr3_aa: CASSFPRQGFYEQYF

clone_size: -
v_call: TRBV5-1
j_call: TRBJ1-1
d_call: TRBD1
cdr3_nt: TGCGCCAGCAGCTTGGGGGGGACAGGGGGCTCGGACACTGAAGCTTTCTTT
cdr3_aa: CASSLGGTGGSDTEAFF

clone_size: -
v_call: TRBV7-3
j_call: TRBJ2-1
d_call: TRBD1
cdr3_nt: TGTGCCAGCAGTCGTTCAGCAGGGACAGGGAACGATGAGCAGTTCTTC
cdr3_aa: CASSRSAGTGNDEQFF

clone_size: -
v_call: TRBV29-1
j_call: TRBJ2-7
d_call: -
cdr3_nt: TGCAGCGGGCGGCGGGGTCTGCTCGAGCAGTACTTC
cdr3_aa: CSGRRGLLEQYF

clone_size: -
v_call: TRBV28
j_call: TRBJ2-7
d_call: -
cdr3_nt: TGTGCCAGCAGCCTGGAGGGGACAGTCTACGAGCAGTACTTC
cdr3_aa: CASSLEGTVYEQYF

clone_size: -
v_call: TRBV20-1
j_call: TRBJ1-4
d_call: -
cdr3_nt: TGCAGTGCTAGAGCGCCCCAGGGCTGGGTCCTGTTTTTT
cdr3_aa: CSARAPQGWVLFF

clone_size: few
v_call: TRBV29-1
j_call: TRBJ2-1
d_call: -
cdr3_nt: TGCAGCGTTGAAAGGAACTTTGAGCAGTTCTTC
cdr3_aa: CSVERNFEQFF

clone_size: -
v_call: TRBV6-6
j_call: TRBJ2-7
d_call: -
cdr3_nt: TGTGCCAGCAGTTACGGGACACAGTCCTACGAGCAGTACTTC
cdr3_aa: CASSYGTQSYEQYF

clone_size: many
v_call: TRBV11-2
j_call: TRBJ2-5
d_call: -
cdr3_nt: TGTGCCAGCAGCTTAGGGAAGGGAGGGACCCAGTACTTC
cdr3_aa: CASSLGKGGTQYF

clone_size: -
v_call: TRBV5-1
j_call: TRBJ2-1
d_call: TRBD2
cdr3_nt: TGCGCCAGCAGCTTGGGGCGGACTAGCGACAATGAGCAGTTCTTC
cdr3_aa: CASSLGRTSDNEQFF

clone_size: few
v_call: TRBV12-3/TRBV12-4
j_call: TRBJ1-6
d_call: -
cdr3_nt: TGTGCCAGCAGCCCACAGGGAGGCAATTCACCCCTCCACTTT
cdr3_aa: CASSPQGGNSPLHF

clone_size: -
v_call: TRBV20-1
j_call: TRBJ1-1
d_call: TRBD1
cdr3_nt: TGCAGTGGTACTCAGGGGGCGCGCACTGAAGCTTTCTTT
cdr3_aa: CSGTQGARTEAFF

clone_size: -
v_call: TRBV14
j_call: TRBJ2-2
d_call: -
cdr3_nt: TGTGCCAGCAGCCGTGTCAGGGATGACACCGGGGAGCTGTTTTTT
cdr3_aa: CASSRVRDDTGELFF

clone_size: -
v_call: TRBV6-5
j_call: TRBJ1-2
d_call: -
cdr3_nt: -
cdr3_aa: CASSYSPGFSYGCTF

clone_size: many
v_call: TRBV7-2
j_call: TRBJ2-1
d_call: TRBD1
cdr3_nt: TGTGCCAGCAGCTTAGACCGGGACAGGATCAATGAGCAGTTCTTC
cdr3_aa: CASSLDRDRINEQFF

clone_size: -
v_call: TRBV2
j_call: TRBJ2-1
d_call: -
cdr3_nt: TGTGCCAGCAGAATTGACACCCGGGGGGCCGCTGAGCAGTTCTTC
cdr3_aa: CASRIDTRGAAEQFF

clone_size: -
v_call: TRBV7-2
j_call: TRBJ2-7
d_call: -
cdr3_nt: TGTACCAGCAGTCAACTAGCTCAGCAGTACTTC
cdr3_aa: CTSSQLAQQYF

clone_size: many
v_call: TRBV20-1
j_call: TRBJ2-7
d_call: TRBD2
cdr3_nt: TGCAGTGCTACCGGGACTATGTACGAGCAGTACTTC
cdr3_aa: CSATGTMYEQYF

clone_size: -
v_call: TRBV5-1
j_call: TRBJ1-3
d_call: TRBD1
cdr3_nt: TGCGCCAGCAGCTTGGTCGAGGGGGCCTCTGGAAACACCATATATTTT
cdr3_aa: CASSLVEGASGNTIYF

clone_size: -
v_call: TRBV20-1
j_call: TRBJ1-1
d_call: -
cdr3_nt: TGCAGTGCTAGAGATCACACGGGGAACACTGAAGCTTTCTTT
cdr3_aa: CSARDHTGNTEAFF

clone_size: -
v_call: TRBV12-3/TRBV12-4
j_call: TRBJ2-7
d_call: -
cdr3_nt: TGTGCCAGCGGAGGGATCTGGGGCGAGCAGTACTTC
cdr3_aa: CASGGIWGEQYF

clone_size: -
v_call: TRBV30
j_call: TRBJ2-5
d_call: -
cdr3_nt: TGTGCCTGGAGTGTAGCCATGATGGAGACCCAGTACTTC
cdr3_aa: CAWSVAMMETQYF

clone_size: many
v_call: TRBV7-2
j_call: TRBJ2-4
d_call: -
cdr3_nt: TGTGCCAGCAGCTACAGAAACATTCAGTACTTC
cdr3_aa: CASSYRNIQYF

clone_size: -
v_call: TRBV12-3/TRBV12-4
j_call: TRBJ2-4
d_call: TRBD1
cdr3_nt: TGTGCCAGCAGTTTTCGTGACAGGGGGGCGTGGAACATTCAGTACTTC
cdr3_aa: CASSFRDRGAWNIQYF

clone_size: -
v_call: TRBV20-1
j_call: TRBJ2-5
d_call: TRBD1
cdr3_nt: TGCAGTGCTAGCGGACAGGGCCACCAAGAGACCCAGTACTTC
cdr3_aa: CSASGQGHQETQYF

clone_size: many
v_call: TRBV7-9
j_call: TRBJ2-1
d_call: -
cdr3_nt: TGTGCAGCCCGGGATTACAATGAGCAGTTCTTC
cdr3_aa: CAARDYNEQFF

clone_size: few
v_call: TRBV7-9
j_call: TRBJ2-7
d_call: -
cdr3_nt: TGTGCCAGCAGCTTCCAGAACGGAGGGGGTAACGAGCAGTACTTC
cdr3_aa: CASSFQNGGGNEQYF

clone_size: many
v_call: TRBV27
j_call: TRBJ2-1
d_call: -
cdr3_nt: TGTGCCAGCAGTGGGTCCTGGGCGGTTTCCTACAATGAGCAGTTCTTC
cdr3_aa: CASSGSWAVSYNEQFF

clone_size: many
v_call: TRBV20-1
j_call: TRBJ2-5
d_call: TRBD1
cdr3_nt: TGCAGTGCTAGCGGGGGGACAGGGCAAGAGACCCAGTACTTC
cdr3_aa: CSASGGTGQETQYF